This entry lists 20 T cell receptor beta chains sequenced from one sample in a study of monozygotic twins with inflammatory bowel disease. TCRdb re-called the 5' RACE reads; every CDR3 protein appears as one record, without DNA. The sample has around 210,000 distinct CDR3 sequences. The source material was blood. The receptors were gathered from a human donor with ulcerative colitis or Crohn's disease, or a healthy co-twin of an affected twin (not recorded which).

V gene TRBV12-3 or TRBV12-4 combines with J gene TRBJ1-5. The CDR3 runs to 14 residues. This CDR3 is CASSLSDTNQPQHF.

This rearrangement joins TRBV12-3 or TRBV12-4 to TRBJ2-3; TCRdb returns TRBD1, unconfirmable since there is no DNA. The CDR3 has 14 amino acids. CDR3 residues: CASRSDRGTDTQYF.

CDR3 residues: CASSLVPTASSYNEQFF. The V and J genes are TRBV7-8 and TRBJ2-1. This CDR3 spans 17 amino acids. CDR1 and CDR2 (germline): SGHVS, FQNEAQ.

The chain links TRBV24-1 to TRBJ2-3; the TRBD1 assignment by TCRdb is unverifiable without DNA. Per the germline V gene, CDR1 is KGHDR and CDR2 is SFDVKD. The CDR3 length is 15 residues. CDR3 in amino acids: CATSQGTGSTDTQYF.

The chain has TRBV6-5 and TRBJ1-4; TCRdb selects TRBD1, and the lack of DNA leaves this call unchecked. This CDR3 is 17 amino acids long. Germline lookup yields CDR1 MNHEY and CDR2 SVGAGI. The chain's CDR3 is CASSSTTKGARDEKLFF.

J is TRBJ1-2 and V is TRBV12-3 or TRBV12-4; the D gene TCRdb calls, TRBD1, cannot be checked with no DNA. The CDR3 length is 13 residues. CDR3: CASSFEGVGGYTF.

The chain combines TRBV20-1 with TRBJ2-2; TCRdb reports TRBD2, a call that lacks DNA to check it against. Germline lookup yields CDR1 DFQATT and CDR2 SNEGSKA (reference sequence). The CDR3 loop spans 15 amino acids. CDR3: CSASGSGGRSGELFF.

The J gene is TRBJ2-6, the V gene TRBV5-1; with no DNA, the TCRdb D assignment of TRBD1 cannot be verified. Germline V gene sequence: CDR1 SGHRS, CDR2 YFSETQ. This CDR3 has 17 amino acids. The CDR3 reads CASSLFAGGSGANVLTF.

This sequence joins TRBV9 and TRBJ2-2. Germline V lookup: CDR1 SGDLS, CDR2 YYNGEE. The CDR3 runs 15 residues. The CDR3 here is CASSEGTANTGELFF.

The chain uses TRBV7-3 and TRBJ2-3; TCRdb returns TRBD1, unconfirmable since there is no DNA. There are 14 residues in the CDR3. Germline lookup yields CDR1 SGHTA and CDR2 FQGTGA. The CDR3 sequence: CASSPTGDTDTQYF.

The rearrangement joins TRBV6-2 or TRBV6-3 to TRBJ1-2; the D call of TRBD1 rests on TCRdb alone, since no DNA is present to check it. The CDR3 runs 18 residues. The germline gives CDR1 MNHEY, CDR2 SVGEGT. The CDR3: CASSDRAGTGASNYGYTF.

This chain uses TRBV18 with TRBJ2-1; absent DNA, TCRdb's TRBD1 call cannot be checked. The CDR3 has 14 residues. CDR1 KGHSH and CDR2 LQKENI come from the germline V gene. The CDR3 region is CASSPGQGLGEQFF.

CDR3 sequence reads: CAGSPLVGDEQFF. The chain employs TRBV5-1 and TRBJ2-1; the TCRdb call, TRBD2, lacks DNA for checking. Germline V CDR1 and CDR2: SGHRS, YFSETQ. The CDR3 spans 13 residues.

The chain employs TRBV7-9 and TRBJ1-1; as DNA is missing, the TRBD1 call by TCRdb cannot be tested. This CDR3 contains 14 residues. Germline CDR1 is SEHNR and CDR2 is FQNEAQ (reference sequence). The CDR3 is CASSPHREFAEAFF.

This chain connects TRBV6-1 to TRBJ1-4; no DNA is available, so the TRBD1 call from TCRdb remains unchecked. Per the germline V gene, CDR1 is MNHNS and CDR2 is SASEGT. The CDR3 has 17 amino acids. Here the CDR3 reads CASSPTGGATFDEKLFF.

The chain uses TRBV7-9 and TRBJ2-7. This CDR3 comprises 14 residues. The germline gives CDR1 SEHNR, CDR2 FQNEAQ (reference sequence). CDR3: CASSLVQLPYEQYF.

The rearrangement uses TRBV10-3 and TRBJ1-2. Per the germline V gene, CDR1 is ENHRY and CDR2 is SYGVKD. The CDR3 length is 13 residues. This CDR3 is CAISSLAEGGYTF.

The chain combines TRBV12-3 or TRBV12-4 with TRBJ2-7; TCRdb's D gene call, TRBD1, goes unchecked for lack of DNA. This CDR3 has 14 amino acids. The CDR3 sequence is CASTLTGEAGEQYF.

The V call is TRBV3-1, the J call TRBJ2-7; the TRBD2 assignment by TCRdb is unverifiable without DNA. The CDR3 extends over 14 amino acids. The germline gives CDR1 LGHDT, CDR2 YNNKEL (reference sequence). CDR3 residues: CASSQEGRAGEQYF.

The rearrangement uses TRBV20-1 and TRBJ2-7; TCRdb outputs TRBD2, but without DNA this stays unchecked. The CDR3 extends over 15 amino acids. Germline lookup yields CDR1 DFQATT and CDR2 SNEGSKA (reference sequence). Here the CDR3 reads CSASNGGAGTYEQYF.